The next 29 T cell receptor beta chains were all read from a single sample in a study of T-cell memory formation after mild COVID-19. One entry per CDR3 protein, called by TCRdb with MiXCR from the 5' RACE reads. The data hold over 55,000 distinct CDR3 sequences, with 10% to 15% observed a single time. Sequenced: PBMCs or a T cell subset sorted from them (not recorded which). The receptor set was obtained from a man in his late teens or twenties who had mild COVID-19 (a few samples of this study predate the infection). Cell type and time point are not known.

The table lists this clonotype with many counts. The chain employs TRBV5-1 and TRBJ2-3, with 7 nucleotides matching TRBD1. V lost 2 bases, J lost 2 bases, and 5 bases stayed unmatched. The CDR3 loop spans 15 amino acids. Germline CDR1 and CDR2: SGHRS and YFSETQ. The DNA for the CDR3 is TGCGCCAGCAGCTTAAGGACAGGTATCACAGATACGCAGTATTTT. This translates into CASSLRTGITDTQYF.

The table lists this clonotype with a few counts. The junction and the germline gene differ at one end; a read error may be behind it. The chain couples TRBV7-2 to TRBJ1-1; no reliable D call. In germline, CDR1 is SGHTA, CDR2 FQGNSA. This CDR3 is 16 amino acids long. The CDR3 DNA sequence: TGTGCCAGCAGCTTAGTGGCAGGATTGGGCTACACTGAAACTTTCTTT. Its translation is CASSLVAGLGYTETFF.

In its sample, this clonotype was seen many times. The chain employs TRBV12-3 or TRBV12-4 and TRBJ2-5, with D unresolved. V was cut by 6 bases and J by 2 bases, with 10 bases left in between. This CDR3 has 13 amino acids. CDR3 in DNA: TGTGCCAGCAGCTACAACTCACAAGAGACCCAGTACTTC. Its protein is CASSYNSQETQYF.

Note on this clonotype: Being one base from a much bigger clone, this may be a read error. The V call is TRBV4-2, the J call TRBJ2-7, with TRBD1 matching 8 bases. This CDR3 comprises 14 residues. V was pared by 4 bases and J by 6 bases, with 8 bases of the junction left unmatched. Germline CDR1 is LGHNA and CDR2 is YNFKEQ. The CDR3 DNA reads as TGTGCCAGCAGCCCCGGACAGGGAGACTGCGAGCAGTACTTC. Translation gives CASSPGQGDCEQYF.

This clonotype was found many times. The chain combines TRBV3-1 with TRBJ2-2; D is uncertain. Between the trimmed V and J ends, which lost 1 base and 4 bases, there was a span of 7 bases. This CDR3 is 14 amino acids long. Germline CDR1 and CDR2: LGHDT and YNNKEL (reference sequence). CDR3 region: CASSQGSGTGELFF. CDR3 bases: TGTGCCAGCAGCCAAGGTTCAGGCACCGGGGAGCTGTTTTTT.

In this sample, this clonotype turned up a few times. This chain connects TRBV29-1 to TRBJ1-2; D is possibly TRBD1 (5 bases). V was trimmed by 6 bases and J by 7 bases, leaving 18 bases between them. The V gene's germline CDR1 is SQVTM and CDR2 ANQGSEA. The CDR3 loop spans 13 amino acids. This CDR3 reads CSVLEASGGGYTF. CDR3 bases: TGCAGCGTCTTAGAGGCCTCCGGGGGTGGCTACACCTTC.

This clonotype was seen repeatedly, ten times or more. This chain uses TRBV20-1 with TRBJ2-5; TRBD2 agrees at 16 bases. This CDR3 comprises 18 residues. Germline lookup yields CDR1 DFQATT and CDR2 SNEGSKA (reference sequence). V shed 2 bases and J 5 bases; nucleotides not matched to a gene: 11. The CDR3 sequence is CSARRRGTSGGALETQYF. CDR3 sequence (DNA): TGCAGTGCTAGACGACGCGGGACTAGCGGGGGGGCCTTGGAGACCCAGTACTTC.

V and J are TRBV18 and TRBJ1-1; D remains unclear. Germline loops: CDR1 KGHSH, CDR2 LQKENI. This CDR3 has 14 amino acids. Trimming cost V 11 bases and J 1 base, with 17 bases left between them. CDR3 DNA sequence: TGTGCCGTAATGCGTTCCACGGGGAACACTGAAGCTTTCTTT. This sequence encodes CAVMRSTGNTEAFF. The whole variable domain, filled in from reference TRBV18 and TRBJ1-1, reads NAGVMQNPRHLVRRRGQEARLRCSPMKGHSHVYWYRQLPEEGLKFMVYLQKENIIDESGMPKERFSAEFPKEGPSILRIQQVVRGDSAAYFCAVMRSTGNTEAFFGQGTRLTVV.

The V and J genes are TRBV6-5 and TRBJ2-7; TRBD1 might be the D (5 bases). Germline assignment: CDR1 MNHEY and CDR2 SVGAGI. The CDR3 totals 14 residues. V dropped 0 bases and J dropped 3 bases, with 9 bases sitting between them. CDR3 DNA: TGTGCCAGCAGTTACTCGCAGGGTTTCTACGAGCAGTACTTC. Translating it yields CASSYSQGFYEQYF.

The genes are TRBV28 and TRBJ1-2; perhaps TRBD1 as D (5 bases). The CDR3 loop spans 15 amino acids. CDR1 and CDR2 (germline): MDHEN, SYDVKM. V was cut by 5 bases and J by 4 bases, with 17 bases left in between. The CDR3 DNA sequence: TGTGCCAGCAGTACCTCCGTAGACAGATTCTATGGCTACACCTTC. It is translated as CASSTSVDRFYGYTF.

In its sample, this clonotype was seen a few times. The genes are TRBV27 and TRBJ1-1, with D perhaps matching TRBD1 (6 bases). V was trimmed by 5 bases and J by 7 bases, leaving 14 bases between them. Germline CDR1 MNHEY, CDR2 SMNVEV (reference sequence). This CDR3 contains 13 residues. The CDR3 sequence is CASSPPLTGEAFF. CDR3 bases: TGTGCCAGCAGTCCACCCCTGACAGGTGAAGCTTTCTTT.

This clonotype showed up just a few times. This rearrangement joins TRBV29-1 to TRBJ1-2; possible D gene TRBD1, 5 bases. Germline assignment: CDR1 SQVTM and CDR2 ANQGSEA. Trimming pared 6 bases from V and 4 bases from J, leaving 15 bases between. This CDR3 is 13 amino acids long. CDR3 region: CSVGSTGIYGYTF. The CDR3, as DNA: TGCAGCGTAGGGTCCACAGGAATCTATGGCTACACCTTC.

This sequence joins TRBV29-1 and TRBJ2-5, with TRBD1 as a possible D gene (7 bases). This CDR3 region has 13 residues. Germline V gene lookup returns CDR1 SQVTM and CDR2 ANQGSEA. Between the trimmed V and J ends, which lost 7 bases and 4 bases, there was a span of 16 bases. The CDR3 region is CSDRGPAGETQYF. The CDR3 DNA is TGCAGCGACAGGGGCCCAGCGGGAGAGACCCAGTACTTC.

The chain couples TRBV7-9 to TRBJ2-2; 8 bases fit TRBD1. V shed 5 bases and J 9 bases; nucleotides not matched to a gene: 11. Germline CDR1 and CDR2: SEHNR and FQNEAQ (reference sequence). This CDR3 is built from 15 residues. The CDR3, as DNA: TGTGCCAGCAGCATCACAGGGGGATCAGTCCGGGAGCTGTTTTTT. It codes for CASSITGGSVRELFF. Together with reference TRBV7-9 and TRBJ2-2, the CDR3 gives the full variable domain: DTGVSQNPRHKITKRGQNVTFRCDPISEHNRLYWYRQTLGQGPEFLTYFQNEAQLEKSRLLSDRFSAERPKGSFSTLEIQRTEQGDSAMYLCASSITGGSVRELFFGEGSRLTVL.

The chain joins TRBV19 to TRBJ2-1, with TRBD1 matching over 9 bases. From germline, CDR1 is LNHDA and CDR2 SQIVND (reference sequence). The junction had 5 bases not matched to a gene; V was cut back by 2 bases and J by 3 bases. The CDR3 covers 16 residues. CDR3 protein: CASSIKQGADYNEQFF. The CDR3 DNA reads TGTGCCAGTAGTATAAAACAGGGGGCCGACTACAATGAGCAGTTCTTC.

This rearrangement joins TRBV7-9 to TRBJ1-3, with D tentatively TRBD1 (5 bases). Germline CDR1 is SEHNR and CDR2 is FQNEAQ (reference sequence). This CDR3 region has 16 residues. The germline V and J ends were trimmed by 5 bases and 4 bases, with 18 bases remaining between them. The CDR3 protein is CASSIGSAGRGNTIYF. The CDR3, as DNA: TGTGCCAGCAGCATCGGGTCCGCAGGGAGGGGAAACACCATATATTTT.

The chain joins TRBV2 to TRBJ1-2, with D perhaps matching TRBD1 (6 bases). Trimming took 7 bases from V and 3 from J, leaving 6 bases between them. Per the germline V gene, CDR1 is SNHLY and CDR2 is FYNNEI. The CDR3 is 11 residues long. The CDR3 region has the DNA TGTGCCAGCAACAGGGACTATGGCTACACCTTC. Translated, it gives CASNRDYGYTF.

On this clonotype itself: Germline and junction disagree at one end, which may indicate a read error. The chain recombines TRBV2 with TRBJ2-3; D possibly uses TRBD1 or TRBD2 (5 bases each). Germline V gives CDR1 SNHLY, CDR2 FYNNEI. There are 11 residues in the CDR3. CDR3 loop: CANGGTGTQYF. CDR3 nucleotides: TGTGCCAATGGGGGTACAGGTACGCAGTATTTT. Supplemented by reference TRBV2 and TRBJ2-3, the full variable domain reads EPEVTQTPSHQVTQMGQEVILRCVPISNHLYFYWYRQILGQKVEFLVSFYNNEISEKSEIFDDQFSVERPDGSNFTLKIRSTKLEDSAMYFCANGGTGTQYFGPGTRLTVL.

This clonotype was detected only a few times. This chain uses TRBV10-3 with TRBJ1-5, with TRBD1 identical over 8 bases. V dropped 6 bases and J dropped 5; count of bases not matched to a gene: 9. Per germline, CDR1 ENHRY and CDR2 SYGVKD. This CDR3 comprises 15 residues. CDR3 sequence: CAIRPGQGGDQPQHF. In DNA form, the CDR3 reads TGTGCCATCAGACCCGGACAGGGCGGGGATCAGCCCCAGCATTTT.

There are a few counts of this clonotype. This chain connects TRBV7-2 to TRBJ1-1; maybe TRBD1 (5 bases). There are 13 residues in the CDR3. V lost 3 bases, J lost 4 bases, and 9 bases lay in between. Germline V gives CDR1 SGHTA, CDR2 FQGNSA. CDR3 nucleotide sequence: TGTGCCAGCAGCTTTGACAGTCGCACTGAAGCTTTCTTT. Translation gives CASSFDSRTEAFF.

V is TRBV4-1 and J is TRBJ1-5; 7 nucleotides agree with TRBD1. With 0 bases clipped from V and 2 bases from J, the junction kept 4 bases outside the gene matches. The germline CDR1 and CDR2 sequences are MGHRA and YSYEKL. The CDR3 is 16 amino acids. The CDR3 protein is CASSQDRGQGNQPQHF. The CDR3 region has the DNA TGCGCCAGCAGCCAAGATCGTGGACAGGGCAATCAGCCCCAGCATTTT.

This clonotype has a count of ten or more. For the CDR3, the DNA is TGTGCCAGCAGCTTAGGGGCAGGGGAGACCCAGTACTTC. Translated: CASSLGAGETQYF. The chain recombines TRBV7-2 with TRBJ2-5; maybe TRBD1 (5 bases). Trimming pared 1 base from V and 5 bases from J, leaving 8 bases between. The germline V gene has CDR1 SGHTA and CDR2 FQGNSA. This CDR3 is built from 13 residues.

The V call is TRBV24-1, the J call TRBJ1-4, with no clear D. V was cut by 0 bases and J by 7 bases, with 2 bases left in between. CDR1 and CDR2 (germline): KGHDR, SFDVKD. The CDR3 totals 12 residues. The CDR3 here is CATSDLFEKLFF. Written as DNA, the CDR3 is TGTGCCACCAGTGATTTGTTTGAAAAACTGTTTTTT.

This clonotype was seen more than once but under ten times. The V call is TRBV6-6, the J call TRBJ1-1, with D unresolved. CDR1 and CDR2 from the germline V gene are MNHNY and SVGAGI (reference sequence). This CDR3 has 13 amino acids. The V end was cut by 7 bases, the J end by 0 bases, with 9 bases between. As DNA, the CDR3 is TGTGCCAGCAACGGGAACCTGAACACTGAAGCTTTCTTT. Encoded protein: CASNGNLNTEAFF.

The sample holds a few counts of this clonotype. CDR3 in amino acids: CSARKRGGELFF. The CDR3 DNA follows: TGCAGTGCTAGGAAACGGGGCGGGGAGCTGTTTTTT. The chain has TRBV20-1 and TRBJ2-2; D possibly corresponds to TRBD2 (5 bases). Germline V gene data show CDR1 as DFQATT and CDR2 as SNEGSKA (reference sequence). There are 12 residues in the CDR3. Trimming stripped 3 bases from V and 7 bases from J, with 9 bases between.

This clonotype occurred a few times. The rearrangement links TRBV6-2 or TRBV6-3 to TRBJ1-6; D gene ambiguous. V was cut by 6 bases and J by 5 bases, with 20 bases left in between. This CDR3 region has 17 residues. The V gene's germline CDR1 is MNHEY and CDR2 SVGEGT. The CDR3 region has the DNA TGTGCCAGCAGAGACGTATACTTGGACCTCAATAATTCACCCCTCCACTTT. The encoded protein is CASRDVYLDLNNSPLHF.

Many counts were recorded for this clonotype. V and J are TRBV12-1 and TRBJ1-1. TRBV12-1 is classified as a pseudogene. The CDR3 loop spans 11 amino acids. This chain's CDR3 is CASSFATEAFF. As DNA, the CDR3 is TGTGCCAGCAGCTTTGCCACTGAAGCTTTCTTT.

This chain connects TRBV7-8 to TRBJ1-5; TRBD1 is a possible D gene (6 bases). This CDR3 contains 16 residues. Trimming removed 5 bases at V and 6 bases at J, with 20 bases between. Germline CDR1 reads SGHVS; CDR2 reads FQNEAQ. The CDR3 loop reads CASSPYRLGAGQPQHF. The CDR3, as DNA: TGTGCCAGCAGCCCCTACAGGCTGGGGGCCGGTCAGCCCCAGCATTTT.

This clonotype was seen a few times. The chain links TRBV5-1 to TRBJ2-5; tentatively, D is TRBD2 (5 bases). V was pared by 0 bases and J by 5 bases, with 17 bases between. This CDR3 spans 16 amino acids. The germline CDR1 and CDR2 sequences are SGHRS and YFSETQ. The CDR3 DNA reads TGCGCCAGCAGCTTGGCCGGAGGCACCACGGGGGAGACCCAGTACTTC. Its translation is CASSLAGGTTGETQYF.